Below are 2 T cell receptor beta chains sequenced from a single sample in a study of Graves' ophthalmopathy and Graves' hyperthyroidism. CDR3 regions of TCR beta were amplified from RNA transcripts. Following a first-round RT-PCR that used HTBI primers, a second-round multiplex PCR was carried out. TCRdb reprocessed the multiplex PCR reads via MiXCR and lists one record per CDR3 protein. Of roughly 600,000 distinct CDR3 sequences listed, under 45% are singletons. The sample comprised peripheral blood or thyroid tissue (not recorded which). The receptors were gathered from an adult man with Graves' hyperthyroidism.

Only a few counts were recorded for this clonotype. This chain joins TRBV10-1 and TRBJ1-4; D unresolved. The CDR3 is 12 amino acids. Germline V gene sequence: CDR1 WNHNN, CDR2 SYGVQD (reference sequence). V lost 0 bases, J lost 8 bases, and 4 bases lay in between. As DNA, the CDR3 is TGCGCCAGCAGTGAGTCAGGCGAAAAACTGTTTTTT. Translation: CASSESGEKLFF.

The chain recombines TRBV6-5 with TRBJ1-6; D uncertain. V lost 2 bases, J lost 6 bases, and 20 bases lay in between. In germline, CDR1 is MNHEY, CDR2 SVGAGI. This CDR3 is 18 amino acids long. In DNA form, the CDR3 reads TGTGCCAGCAGTTACGCAGTGGTCCCCACAGCTCTTAATTCACCCCTCCACTTT. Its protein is CASSYAVVPTALNSPLHF.